The 30 T cell receptor beta chains in this list originate from one sample, sequenced in a study of T cell responses to AZD1222 COVID-19 vaccine. The assay was immunoSEQ multiplex PCR, and TCRdb's table has in-frame clones only and misses some. Of under 200,000 clones in the sample, roughly 89% were seen once. Sequenced here: peripheral blood, sampled 28 days after the second AZD1222 dose. These receptors all stem from an adult who received the AZD1222 COVID-19 vaccine.

The chain has TRBV5-1 and TRBJ2-7, with 8 positions matching TRBD2. This CDR3 region has 14 residues. With V trimmed by 3 bases and J by 2 bases, 4 bases remained unmatched. Germline assignment: CDR1 SGHRS and CDR2 YFSETQ. Here the CDR3 reads CASSWAGGPYEQYF. The CDR3 coding sequence is TGCGCCAGCAGCTGGGCGGGGGGACCCTACGAGCAGTACTTC. Supplemented by reference TRBV5-1 and TRBJ2-7, the full variable domain reads KAGVTQTPRYLIKTRGQQVTLSCSPISGHRSVSWYQQTPGQGLQFLFEYFSETQRNKGNFPGRFSGRQFSNSRSEMNVSTLELGDSALYLCASSWAGGPYEQYFGPGTRLTVT.

The chain is built from TRBV3-1 (or the pseudogene TRBV3-2) and TRBJ2-6; no clear D. Looked up from germline, CDR1 is LGHDT and CDR2 is YNNKEL (reference sequence). V lost 4 bases and J 3 bases, leaving 13 bases between the germline ends. There are 16 residues in the CDR3. The DNA for the CDR3 is TGTGCCAGCAGCCCCTCGTCCCTCAATGGGGCCAACGTCCTGACTTTC. It codes for CASSPSSLNGANVLTF.

J is TRBJ2-7 and V is TRBV2; D perhaps matches TRBD2 (5 bases). The length of the CDR3 is 14 residues. Germline V gives CDR1 SNHLY, CDR2 FYNNEI. Trimming took 10 bases from V and 2 from J, leaving 18 bases between them. The CDR3 nucleotides read TGTGCCATTTCCCCGGGGTCTTTCCCCTACGAGCAGTACTTC. This gives the protein CAISPGSFPYEQYF.

The rearrangement joins TRBV28 to TRBJ1-1; 7 bases fit TRBD1. The CDR3 loop spans 17 amino acids. V was pared by 5 bases and J by 0 bases, with 12 bases of the junction left unmatched. From germline, CDR1 is MDHEN and CDR2 SYDVKM. As DNA, the CDR3 is TGTGCCAGCAGTCTCCAGGGGGGATTCGGATTGAACACTGAAGCTTTCTTT. It yields the protein CASSLQGGFGLNTEAFF.

For the CDR3, the DNA is TGTGCCAGCAGCCCCGACAGGCGCGAGCAGTACTTC. Amino acids: CASSPDRREQYF. This chain connects TRBV7-2 to TRBJ2-7, with a tentative D call TRBD1 (6 bases). The V end was cut by 5 bases, the J end by 6 bases, with 11 bases between. The CDR3 sequence is 12 residues long. CDR1 SGHTA and CDR2 FQGNSA come from the germline V gene.

The chain has TRBV10-2 and TRBJ1-5; D unclear. The CDR3 has 14 amino acids. Germline V gives CDR1 WSHSY, CDR2 SAAADI. With 7 bases removed from V and 4 bases from J, the gap between germline ends came to 14 bases. The CDR3 DNA reads TGCGCCAGCACTAGGACGGGGTTGAATCAGCCCCAGCATTTT. Translating gives CASTRTGLNQPQHF.

The V and J genes are TRBV6-2 or TRBV6-3 and TRBJ1-5; D unclear. V lost 5 bases to trimming and J lost 3 bases, with 8 bases between them. Germline V gives CDR1 MNHEY, CDR2 SVGEGT. This CDR3 has 13 amino acids. The CDR3 DNA reads TGTGCCAGCAGTCGGACGTCCAATCAGCCCCAGCATTTT. Its protein is CASSRTSNQPQHF.

The genes are TRBV3-1 (or the pseudogene TRBV3-2) and TRBJ2-1; TRBD2 agrees at 8 bases. In germline, CDR1 is LGHDT, CDR2 YNNKEL (reference sequence). This CDR3 has 15 residues. J gave up 5 bases and V 5 bases, and 8 bases lay outside the gene matches. CDR3 DNA sequence: TGTGCCAGCAGCAACACCGGGACTAGTAACAATGAGCAGTTCTTC. Protein product: CASSNTGTSNNEQFF.

The chain recombines TRBV6-5 with TRBJ1-1, with D maybe TRBD1 (5 bases). The CDR3 contains 14 residues. Germline CDR1 is MNHEY and CDR2 is SVGAGI. V was shortened by 11 bases and J by 1 base, with 17 bases between the two germline ends. CDR3 residues: CASQGTGKNTEAFF. In DNA, the CDR3 is TGTGCCTCCCAAGGGACCGGGAAGAACACTGAAGCTTTCTTT.

The V and J genes are TRBV7-8 and TRBJ1-1, with D possibly being TRBD1 (5 bases). V lost 4 bases and J 7 bases, leaving 19 bases between the germline ends. This CDR3 has 15 amino acids. The germline CDR1 and CDR2 sequences are SGHVS and FQNEAQ. The CDR3 loop is CASSSPGLRGGEAFF. In DNA, the CDR3 is TGTGCCAGCAGCTCCCCTGGCCTTCGTGGGGGTGAAGCTTTCTTT.

The chain has TRBV19 and TRBJ1-5, with 8 bases aligning to TRBD1. This CDR3 has 15 amino acids. V lost 8 bases and J lost 4; bases outside the gene matches: 10. The germline V gene encodes CDR1 LNHDA and CDR2 SQIVND (reference sequence). The CDR3 loop reads CASSLDRGKNQPQHF. Written as DNA, the CDR3 is TGTGCCAGTTCCCTCGACAGGGGTAAGAATCAGCCCCAGCATTTT.

The chain joins TRBV19 to TRBJ2-3; 7 positions match TRBD1. J was trimmed by 4 bases and V by 8 bases; bases with no gene match: 3. The germline V gene encodes CDR1 LNHDA and CDR2 SQIVND (reference sequence). The CDR3 is 12 amino acids. The CDR3, as DNA: TGTGCCAGTGGACAGGAAGCAGATACGCAGTATTTT. It codes for CASGQEADTQYF.

The chain combines TRBV5-6 with TRBJ1-2; no clear D. Germline V gene data show CDR1 as SGHDT and CDR2 as YYEEEE. Trimming shortened V by 0 bases and J by 4 bases, and 7 bases separated the two germline ends. The CDR3 is 13 residues long. The DNA for the CDR3 is TGTGCCAGCAGCTTGGCAGAGATCTATGGCTACACCTTC. Translating it yields CASSLAEIYGYTF.

The genes are TRBV19 and TRBJ2-4, with 9 bases identical to TRBD1. V shed 1 base, J shed 9 bases, and the junction held 10 bases outside the gene matches. This CDR3 has 16 residues. Germline-derived CDR1 and CDR2 are LNHDA and SQIVND (reference sequence). CDR3 sequence reads: CASSIAGPGTGFIQYF. The CDR3 nucleotides are TGTGCCAGTAGTATAGCGGGGCCCGGGACAGGGTTCATTCAGTACTTC.

V gene TRBV3-1 (or the pseudogene TRBV3-2) combines with J gene TRBJ2-5; tentatively, D is TRBD2 (5 bases). Between the trimmed V and J ends, which lost 0 bases and 0 bases, there was a span of 14 bases. This CDR3 is built from 17 residues. CDR1 and CDR2 from the germline V gene are LGHDT and YNNKEL (reference sequence). Here the CDR3 reads CASSQDRGRGHQETQYF. CDR3 in DNA: TGTGCCAGCAGCCAAGATCGAGGTAGAGGGCACCAAGAGACCCAGTACTTC.

V and J are TRBV5-1 and TRBJ1-2; 8 bases are a match to TRBD1. V dropped 4 bases and J dropped 1; count of bases not matched to a gene: 6. CDR1 is SGHRS, CDR2 YFSETQ, per germline. The CDR3 has 15 residues. The CDR3 DNA sequence: TGCGCCAGCAGCCTTGGACAGGGTCTTAACTATGGCTACACCTTC. This translates into CASSLGQGLNYGYTF. Full variable domain (missing parts from reference TRBV5-1 and TRBJ1-2): KAGVTQTPRYLIKTRGQQVTLSCSPISGHRSVSWYQQTPGQGLQFLFEYFSETQRNKGNFPGRFSGRQFSNSRSEMNVSTLELGDSALYLCASSLGQGLNYGYTFGSGTRLTVV.

This clone is a singleton in its sample. The chain uses TRBV27 and TRBJ2-3; the D gene is possibly TRBD1 (5 bases). The CDR3 totals 12 residues. The ends were cut back, 5 bases at V and 5 bases at J, with 8 bases in the middle. Germline-derived CDR1 and CDR2 are MNHEY and SMNVEV (reference sequence). The CDR3 nucleotides are TGTGCCAGCAGTCGAAGGGGAGATACGCAGTATTTT. It translates to CASSRRGDTQYF.

This clone was seen just once. The chain combines TRBV14 with TRBJ2-3; D remains ambiguous. The V and J ends lost 1 base and 6 bases respectively, with 14 bases between them. CDR1 and CDR2 (germline): SGHDN, FVKESK. The CDR3 spans 15 residues. The CDR3 reads CASSQGGPGIDTQYF. The CDR3 bases are TGTGCCAGCAGCCAAGGAGGACCTGGAATTGATACGCAGTATTTT.

This clone was seen more than once but under ten times. The chain joins TRBV27 to TRBJ2-1; tentative D call: TRBD1 (5 bases). Per the germline V gene, CDR1 is MNHEY and CDR2 is SMNVEV (reference sequence). The CDR3 has 16 residues. V was clipped by 5 bases and J by 0 bases, with 14 bases between them. The CDR3 is CASSHRSYSSYNEQFF. In nucleotides, the CDR3 is TGTGCCAGCAGTCACAGGTCGTACAGCTCCTACAATGAGCAGTTCTTC.

This clone appeared a single time. This rearrangement joins TRBV19 to TRBJ1-1; a possible D gene is TRBD1 (5 bases). This CDR3 region has 19 residues. The germline V and J ends were trimmed by 4 bases and 0 bases, with 24 bases remaining between them. The germline CDR1 and CDR2 sequences are LNHDA and SQIVND (reference sequence). CDR3 in amino acids: CASSTPPRQGIAVNTEAFF. For the CDR3, the DNA is TGTGCCAGTAGTACCCCTCCACGGCAGGGAATAGCGGTGAACACTGAAGCTTTCTTT.

The J gene is TRBJ2-5, the V gene TRBV5-8; TRBD2 is a possible D gene (6 bases). CDR1 and CDR2 (germline): SGHTS, YDEGEE. The CDR3 extends over 15 amino acids. Trimming cost V 4 bases and J 4 bases, with 17 bases left between them. The CDR3 here is CASSLLALGGETQYF. The CDR3 DNA is TGTGCCAGCAGCCTGCTAGCCTTGGGGGGAGAGACCCAGTACTTC.

The CDR3 DNA follows: TGTGCCAGCCGCTGGGCGGTGAACACTGAAGCTTTCTTT. As protein: CASRWAVNTEAFF. The chain uses TRBV12-3 or TRBV12-4 and TRBJ1-1; D gene uncertain. This CDR3 region has 13 residues. Trimming removed 8 bases at V and 0 bases at J, with 10 bases between.

The chain employs TRBV7-8 and TRBJ2-1; TRBD2 is a possible D gene (6 bases). CDR3 size: 14 residues. Trimming left V 5 bases short and J 10 bases short, with 18 bases between. Germline CDR1 reads SGHVS; CDR2 reads FQNEAQ. This CDR3 is CASSRLGPEFEQFF. The CDR3 DNA sequence: TGTGCCAGCAGCCGACTAGGGCCAGAATTCGAGCAGTTCTTC.

The rearrangement links TRBV9 to TRBJ1-2, with D perhaps TRBD1 (5 bases). V was trimmed by 4 bases and J by 1 base, leaving 17 bases between them. The CDR3 has 16 amino acids. Germline V gives CDR1 SGDLS, CDR2 YYNGEE. The CDR3 loop reads CASSPEVGPLNYGYTF. CDR3 coding DNA: TGTGCCAGCAGCCCCGAGGTGGGACCGCTTAACTATGGCTACACCTTC.

The chain combines TRBV5-4 with TRBJ1-6, with TRBD1 identical over 9 bases. Germline lookup yields CDR1 SGHNT and CDR2 YYREEE (reference sequence). V gave up 4 bases and J gave up 0 bases; unmatched junction bases: 5. The CDR3 totals 17 residues. Written as DNA, the CDR3 is TGTGCCAGCAGCCGGGACAGGGCGAGCTCCTATAATTCACCCCTCCACTTT. It yields the protein CASSRDRASSYNSPLHF.

The chain links TRBV5-5 to TRBJ1-4, with D perhaps matching TRBD1 (5 bases). Germline V gene data show CDR1 as SGHKS and CDR2 as YYEKEE (reference sequence). The CDR3 sequence is 16 residues long. With 0 bases removed from V and 4 bases from J, the gap between germline ends came to 13 bases. The CDR3 DNA follows: TGTGCCAGCAGCTTGGGGGGGTATGGACTTAATGAAAAACTGTTTTTT. This gives the protein CASSLGGYGLNEKLFF. Full variable domain (outside the CDR3, taken from reference TRBV5-5 and TRBJ1-4): DAGVTQSPTHLIKTRGQQVTLRCSPISGHKSVSWYQQVLGQGPQFIFQYYEKEERGRGNFPDRFSARQFPNYSSELNVNALLLGDSALYLCASSLGGYGLNEKLFFGSGTQLSVL.

This chain uses TRBV6-5 with TRBJ2-3; D perhaps matches TRBD2 (5 bases). This CDR3 has 15 amino acids. The germline V gene encodes CDR1 MNHEY and CDR2 SVGAGI. The ends were cut back, 2 bases at V and 3 bases at J, with 12 bases in the middle. Here the CDR3 DNA reads TGTGCCAGCAGTTACGGACTTACTGGGACAGATACGCAGTATTTT. Protein: CASSYGLTGTDTQYF.

This clone was observed a handful of times. The V call is TRBV5-1, the J call TRBJ2-2; 7 bases match TRBD1. The CDR3 runs 15 residues. V shed 4 bases, J shed 4 bases, and the junction held 7 bases outside the gene matches. Germline CDR1 and CDR2: SGHRS and YFSETQ. The CDR3 is CASSVNAGGTGELFF. In DNA, the CDR3 is TGCGCCAGCAGCGTAAACGCAGGGGGCACCGGGGAGCTGTTTTTT.

The chain has TRBV7-9 and TRBJ2-7; 8 nucleotides align to TRBD2. Germline CDR1 and CDR2: SEHNR and FQNEAQ (reference sequence). The CDR3 runs 13 residues. Trimming took 3 bases from V and 4 from J; bases not matched to a gene: 2. The CDR3 here is CASSFGRAYEQYF. For the CDR3, the DNA is TGTGCCAGCAGCTTCGGGAGGGCATACGAGCAGTACTTC. The whole variable domain, remainder taken from reference TRBV7-9 and TRBJ2-7, is DTGVSQNPRHKITKRGQNVTFRCDPISEHNRLYWYRQTLGQGPEFLTYFQNEAQLEKSRLLSDRFSAERPKGSFSTLEIQRTEQGDSAMYLCASSFGRAYEQYFGPGTRLTVT.

The chain recombines TRBV3-1 (or the pseudogene TRBV3-2) with TRBJ2-7, with D perhaps matching TRBD2 (6 bases). This CDR3 is 13 amino acids long. Germline V gene data show CDR1 as LGHDT and CDR2 as YNNKEL (reference sequence). V dropped 1 base and J dropped 3 bases, with 7 bases sitting between them. CDR3 sequence reads: CASSQGLGYEQYF. The CDR3 bases are TGTGCCAGCAGCCAAGGACTAGGCTACGAGCAGTACTTC.